Given below is one T cell receptor beta chain in context. What it binds is unknown. Expressed TCRB transcripts got sequenced, as all isolated RNA was reverse transcribed. Survey-depth immunoSEQ sequencing was used for stem cell-like memory T cells. Sequencing was performed with immunoSEQ multiplex PCR; in TCRdb, only in-frame clones are kept and a portion is missing. Among under 90,000 clones, roughly 31% were seen once, and the ten largest hold 0.45%. Each donor gave one heparinised blood draw averaging around 120 mL. These data come from a study of beta chain features in type 1 diabetes. Whole-study context: Healthy donors, compared against patients, showed similar age, gender and cell yields.

The V gene's germline CDR1 is SGHTA and CDR2 FQGTGA. Trimming took off 2 bases at V and 3 bases at J, with 19 bases between the two ends. This CDR3 contains 17 residues. Study-level findings and limits: There was a moderate but significant shortening of TCRB CDR3s in all four CD4+ subsets of Type 1 diabetes patients.

This receptor was obtained from a woman younger than 35 in good health. Sequencing was done on a sample of stem cell memory CD4+ T cells from blood. The J gene is TRBJ2-5, the V gene TRBV7-3; the D gene is possibly TRBD1 (6 bases). The CDR3 spells CASSLQKRGHTEETQYF. CDR3 DNA sequence: TGTGCCAGCAGCTTACAGAAACGGGGACATACCGAAGAGACCCAGTACTTC.